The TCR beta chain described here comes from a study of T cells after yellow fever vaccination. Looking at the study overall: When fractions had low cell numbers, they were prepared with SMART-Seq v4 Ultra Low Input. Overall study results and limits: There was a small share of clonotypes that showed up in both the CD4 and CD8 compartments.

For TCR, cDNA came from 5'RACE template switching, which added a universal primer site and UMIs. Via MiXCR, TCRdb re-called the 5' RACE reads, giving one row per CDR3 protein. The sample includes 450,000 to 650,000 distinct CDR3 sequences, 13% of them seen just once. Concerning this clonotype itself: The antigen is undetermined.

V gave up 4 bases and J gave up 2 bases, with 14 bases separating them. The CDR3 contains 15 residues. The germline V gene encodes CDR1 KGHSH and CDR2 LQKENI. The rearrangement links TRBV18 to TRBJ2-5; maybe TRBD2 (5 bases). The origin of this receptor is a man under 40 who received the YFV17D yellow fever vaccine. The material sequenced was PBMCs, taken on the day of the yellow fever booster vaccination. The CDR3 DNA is TGTGCCAGCTCACGCCTACTAGTGGGGCAAGAGACCCAGTACTTC. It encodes CASSRLLVGQETQYF.